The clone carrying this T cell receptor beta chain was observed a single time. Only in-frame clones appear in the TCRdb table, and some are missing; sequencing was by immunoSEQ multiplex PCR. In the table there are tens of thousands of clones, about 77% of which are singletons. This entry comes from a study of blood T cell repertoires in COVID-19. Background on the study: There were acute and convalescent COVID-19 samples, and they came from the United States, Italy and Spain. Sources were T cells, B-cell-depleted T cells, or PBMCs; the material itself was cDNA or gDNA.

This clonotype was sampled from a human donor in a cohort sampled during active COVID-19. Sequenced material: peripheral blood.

CDR3 DNA: TGTGCCAGCAGCGAGGGGCAGGGTGGTACAGATACGCAGTATTTT. The encoded protein is CASSEGQGGTDTQYF. The chain uses TRBV9 and TRBJ2-3; possibly TRBD1 for D (5 bases). Germline V lookup: CDR1 SGDLS, CDR2 YYNGEE. Trimming left V 3 bases short and J 3 bases short, with 14 bases between. The CDR3 runs to 15 residues.